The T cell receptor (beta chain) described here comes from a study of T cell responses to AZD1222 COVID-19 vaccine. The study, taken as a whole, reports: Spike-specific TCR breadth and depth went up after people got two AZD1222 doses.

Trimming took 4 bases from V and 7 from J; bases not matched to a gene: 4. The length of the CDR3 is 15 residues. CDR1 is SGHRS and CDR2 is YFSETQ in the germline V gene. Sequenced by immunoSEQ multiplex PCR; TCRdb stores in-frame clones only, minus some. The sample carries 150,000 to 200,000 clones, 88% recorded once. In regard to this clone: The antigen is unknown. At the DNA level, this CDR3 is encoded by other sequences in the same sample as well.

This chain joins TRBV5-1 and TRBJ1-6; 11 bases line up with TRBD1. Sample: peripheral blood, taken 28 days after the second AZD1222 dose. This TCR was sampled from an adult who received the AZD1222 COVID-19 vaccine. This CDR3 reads CASSPRTGGNSPLHF. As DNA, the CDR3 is TGCGCCAGCAGCCCAAGGACAGGGGGCAATTCACCCCTCCACTTT.